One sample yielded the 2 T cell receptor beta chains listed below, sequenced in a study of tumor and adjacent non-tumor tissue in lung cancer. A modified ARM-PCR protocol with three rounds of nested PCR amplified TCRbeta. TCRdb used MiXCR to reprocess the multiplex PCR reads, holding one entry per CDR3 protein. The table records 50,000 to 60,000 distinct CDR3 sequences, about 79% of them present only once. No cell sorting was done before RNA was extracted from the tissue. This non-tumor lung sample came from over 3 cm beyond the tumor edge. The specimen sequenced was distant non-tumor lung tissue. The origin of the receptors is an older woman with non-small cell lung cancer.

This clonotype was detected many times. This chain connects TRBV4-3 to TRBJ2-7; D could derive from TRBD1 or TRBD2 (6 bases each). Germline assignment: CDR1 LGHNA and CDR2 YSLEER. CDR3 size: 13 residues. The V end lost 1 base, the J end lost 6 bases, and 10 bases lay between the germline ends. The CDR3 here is CASSQVGGIEQYF. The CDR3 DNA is TGCGCCAGCAGCCAAGTAGGGGGGATCGAGCAGTACTTC.

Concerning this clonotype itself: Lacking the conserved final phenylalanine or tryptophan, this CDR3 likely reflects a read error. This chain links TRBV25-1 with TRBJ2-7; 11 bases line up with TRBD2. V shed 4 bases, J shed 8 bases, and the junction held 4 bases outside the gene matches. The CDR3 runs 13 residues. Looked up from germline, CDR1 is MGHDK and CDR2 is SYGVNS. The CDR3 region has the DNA TGTGCCAGCAGTGGGGGGACTAGCGGAAAGCAGTACTTA. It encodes CASSGGTSGKQYL.